This TCR beta chain emerged from a study of graft-versus-host responses after intestinal transplantation. Study background: Among the recipients, transplants were multivisceral, liver-intestinal, or isolated intestinal. Each patient got anti-thymocyte globulin induction, then tacrolimus and steroids for about 3 years. Study-level results: In recipient marrow, GvH clones were found, and some appeared first in ileum or blood.

The assay was immunoSEQ multiplex PCR, and TCRdb's table has in-frame clones only and misses some. The sample records 9,000 to 15,000 clones, over 70% being singletons. Trimming cost V 4 bases and J 5 bases; bases outside gene matches: 7. Germline CDR1 reads MNHEY; CDR2 reads SVGAGI. The CDR3 consists of 16 residues. Lamina propria and intraepithelial lymphocytes were released by processing graft tissue. For this clone: No antigen is known for it.

The J gene is TRBJ2-3, the V gene TRBV6-5, with 12 bases aligning to TRBD1. The receptor's source is a human patient who received an intestinal transplant, so some T cells may come from the graft donor. Material: ileum tissue, obtained roughly 4.5 months after intestinal transplantation. In DNA, the CDR3 is TGTGCCAGCAGTTGGGACAGGGGGCGCTCGGAAGATACGCAGTATTTT. Its protein product is CASSWDRGRSEDTQYF.